This T cell receptor (beta chain) was observed in a study of shared clonotypes between healthy human individuals. Notes on the study in general: A few donors showed sharing of approximately 5% of naive CD4 clonotypes. Compared with clonotypes that all four donors shared, non-shared clonotypes had lower generation probabilities.

The CDR3 spans 15 residues. Trimming left V 0 bases short and J 10 bases short, with 13 bases between. Per the germline V gene, CDR1 is MNHNY and CDR2 is SVGAGI (reference sequence). In replicate PCRs of sorted subsets, 150 to 200 ng DNA, roughly 27,000 T cell genomes, was used. The protocol was immunoSEQ multiplex PCR, while the TCRdb copy is restricted to in-frame clones and leaves out a portion. Of 2 million or so clones in the sample, 90% to 95% were seen once. Turning to this clone: Its antigen remains unidentified.

Sequenced: naive CD4+ T cells sorted from blood. The subset is: CD45RA+ positively selected. The J gene is TRBJ1-6, the V gene TRBV6-6; D not resolved. The TCR originated in a man between 18 and 29 years old in good health. CDR3 sequence reads: CASSYSSAPASPLHF. CDR3 nucleotides: TGTGCCAGCAGTTACTCGAGTGCTCCGGCCTCACCCCTCCACTTT.